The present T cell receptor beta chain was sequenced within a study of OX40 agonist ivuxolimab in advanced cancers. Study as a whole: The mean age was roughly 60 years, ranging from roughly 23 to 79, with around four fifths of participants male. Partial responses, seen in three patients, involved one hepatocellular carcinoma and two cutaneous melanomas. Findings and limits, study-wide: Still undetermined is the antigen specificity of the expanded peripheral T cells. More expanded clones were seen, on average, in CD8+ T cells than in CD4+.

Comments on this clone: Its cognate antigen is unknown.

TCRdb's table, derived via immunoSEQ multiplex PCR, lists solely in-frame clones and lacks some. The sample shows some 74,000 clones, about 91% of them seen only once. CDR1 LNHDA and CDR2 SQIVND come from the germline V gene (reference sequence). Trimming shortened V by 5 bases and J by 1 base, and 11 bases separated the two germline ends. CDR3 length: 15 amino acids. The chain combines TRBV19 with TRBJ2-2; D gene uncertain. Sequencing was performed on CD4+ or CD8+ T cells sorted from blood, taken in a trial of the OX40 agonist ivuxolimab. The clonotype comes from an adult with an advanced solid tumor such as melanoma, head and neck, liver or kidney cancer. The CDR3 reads CASSSLGWNTGELFF. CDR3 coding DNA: TGTGCCAGTAGTTCCCTGGGATGGAACACCGGGGAGCTGTTTTTT.